This TCR beta chain was documented in a study of blood T cell repertoires in COVID-19. Clones were sequenced by immunoSEQ multiplex PCR, and TCRdb holds only the in-frame ones, with some missing. The repertoire has 250,000 or so clones, 80% to 90% of them found once; the top ten carry around 2%. The TCR sequence derives from a woman aged 50 to 65 who had recovered from COVID-19. The specimen sequenced was PBMCs or T cells enriched from blood (not recorded which).

CDR3 amino acids: CAIGAGEAYEQYF. The CDR3 DNA sequence: TGTGCCATCGGGGCGGGAGAGGCATACGAGCAGTACTTC. V is TRBV10-3 and J is TRBJ2-7, with 7 bases that match TRBD2. The CDR3 runs to 13 residues. After removal of 8 bases from V and 4 bases from J, the junction contained 8 bases not matched to a gene. Germline CDR1 reads ENHRY; CDR2 reads SYGVKD.